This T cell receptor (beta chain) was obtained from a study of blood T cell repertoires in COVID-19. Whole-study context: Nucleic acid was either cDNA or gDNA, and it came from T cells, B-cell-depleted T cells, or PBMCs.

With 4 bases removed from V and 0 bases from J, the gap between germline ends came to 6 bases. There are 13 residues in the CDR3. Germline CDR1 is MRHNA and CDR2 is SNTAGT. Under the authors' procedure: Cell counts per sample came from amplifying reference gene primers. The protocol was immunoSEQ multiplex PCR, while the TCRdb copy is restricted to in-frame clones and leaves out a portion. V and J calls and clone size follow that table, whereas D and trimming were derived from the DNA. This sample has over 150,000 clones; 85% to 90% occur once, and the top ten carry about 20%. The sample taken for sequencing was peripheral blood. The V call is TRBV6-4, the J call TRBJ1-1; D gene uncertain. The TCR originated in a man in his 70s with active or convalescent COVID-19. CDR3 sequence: CASSVRMNTEAFF. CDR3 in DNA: TGTGCCAGCAGTGTGAGGATGAACACTGAAGCTTTCTTT.